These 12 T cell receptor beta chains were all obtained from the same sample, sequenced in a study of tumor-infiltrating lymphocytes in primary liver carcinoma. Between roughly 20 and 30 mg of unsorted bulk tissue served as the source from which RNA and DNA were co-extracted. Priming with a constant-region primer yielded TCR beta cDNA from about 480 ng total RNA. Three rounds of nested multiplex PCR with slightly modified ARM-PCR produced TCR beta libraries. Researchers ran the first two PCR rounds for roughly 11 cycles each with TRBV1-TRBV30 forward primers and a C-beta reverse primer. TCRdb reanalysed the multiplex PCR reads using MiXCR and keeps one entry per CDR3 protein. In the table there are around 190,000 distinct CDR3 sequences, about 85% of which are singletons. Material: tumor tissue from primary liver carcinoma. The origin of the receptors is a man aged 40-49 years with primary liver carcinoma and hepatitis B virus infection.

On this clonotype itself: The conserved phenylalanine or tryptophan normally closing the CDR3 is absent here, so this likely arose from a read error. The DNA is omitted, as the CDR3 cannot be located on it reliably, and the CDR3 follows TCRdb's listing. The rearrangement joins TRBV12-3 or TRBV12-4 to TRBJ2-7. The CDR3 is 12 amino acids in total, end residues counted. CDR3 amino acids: CASNFSAYEHYL.

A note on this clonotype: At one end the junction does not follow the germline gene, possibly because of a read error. The DNA for the CDR3 is TGTGCTAGCAGCTTGGGAGGACTAGCGGGAGAGCTGTTCTTC. Residues: CASSLGGLAGELFF. V gene TRBV5-4 combines with J gene TRBJ2-1; 13 bases are shared with TRBD2. This CDR3 has 14 amino acids. Germline V gene sequence: CDR1 SGHNT, CDR2 YYREEE (reference sequence).

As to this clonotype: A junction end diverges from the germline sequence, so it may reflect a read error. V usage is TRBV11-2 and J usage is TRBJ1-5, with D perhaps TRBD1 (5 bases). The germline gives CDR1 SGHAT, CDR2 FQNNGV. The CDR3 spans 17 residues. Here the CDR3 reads CASSSVGVAGSNQPQQF. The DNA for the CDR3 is TGTGCCAGCAGCTCAGTAGGGGTAGCAGGGAGCAATCAGCCCCAGCAATTC.

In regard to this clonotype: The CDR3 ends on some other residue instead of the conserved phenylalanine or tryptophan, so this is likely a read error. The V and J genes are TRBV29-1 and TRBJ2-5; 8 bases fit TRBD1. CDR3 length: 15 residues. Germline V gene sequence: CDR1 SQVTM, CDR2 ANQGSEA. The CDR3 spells CSVGGTGPLRETQYS. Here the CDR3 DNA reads TGTAGCGTTGGGGGGACAGGACCTCTGAGGGAGACCCAGTACTCC.

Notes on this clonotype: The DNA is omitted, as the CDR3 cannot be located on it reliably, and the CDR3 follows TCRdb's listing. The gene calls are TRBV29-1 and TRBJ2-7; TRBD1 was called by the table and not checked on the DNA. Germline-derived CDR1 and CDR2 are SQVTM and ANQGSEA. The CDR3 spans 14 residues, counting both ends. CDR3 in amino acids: CTVGPGTGSYEQHF.

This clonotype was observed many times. The CDR3 loop is CASRRFDAEFF. The DNA of the CDR3 is TGTGCCAGCAGGCGGTTCGACGCGGAGTTCTTC. The chain carries TRBV6-1 and TRBJ2-1; the D is unclear. Trimming removed 6 bases from V and 14 bases from J, with 14 bases in between. Germline V gives CDR1 MNHNS, CDR2 SASEGT. CDR3 length: 11 amino acids.

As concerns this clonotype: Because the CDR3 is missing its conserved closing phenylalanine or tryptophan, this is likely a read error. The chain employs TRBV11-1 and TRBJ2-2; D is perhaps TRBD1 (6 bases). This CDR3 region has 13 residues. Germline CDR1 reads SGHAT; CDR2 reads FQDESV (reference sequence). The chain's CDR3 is CAISFWDTGVLFL. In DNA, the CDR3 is TGTGCCATCAGCTTTTGGGACACCGGGGTGCTGTTTCTT.

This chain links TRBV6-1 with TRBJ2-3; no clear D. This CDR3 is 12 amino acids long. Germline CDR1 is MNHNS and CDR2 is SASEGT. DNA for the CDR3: TGTGCTATCAAGCCCACCACAGATACGCAGTATTTT. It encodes CAIKPTTDTQYF.

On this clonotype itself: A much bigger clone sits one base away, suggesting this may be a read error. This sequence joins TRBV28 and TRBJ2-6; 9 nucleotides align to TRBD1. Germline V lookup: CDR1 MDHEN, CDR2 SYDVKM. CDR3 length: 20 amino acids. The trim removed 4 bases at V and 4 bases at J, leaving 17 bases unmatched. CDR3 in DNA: TGTGCCAGCAGTTCCAAGACCGGGACAGGGCTGCCGTACGGGGCCAACGTCCTGACTTTC. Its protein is CASSSKTGTGLPYGANVLTF.

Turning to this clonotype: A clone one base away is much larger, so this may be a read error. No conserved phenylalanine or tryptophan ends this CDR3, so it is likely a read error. CDR3 coding DNA: TGCAGCGCCTACGGGATTAGGTTCGTTGGAGAGACCCAGTACCTC. It codes for CSAYGIRFVGETQYL. This chain connects TRBV29-1 to TRBJ2-5; D is perhaps TRBD2 (5 bases). The CDR3 length is 15 residues. The germline CDR1 and CDR2 sequences are SQVTM and ANQGSEA. The ends were cut back, 7 bases at V and 4 bases at J, with 22 bases in the middle.

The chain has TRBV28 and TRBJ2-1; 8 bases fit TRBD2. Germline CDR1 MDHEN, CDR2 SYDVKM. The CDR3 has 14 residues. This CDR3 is CTVSFGREADEQFF. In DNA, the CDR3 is TGTACCGTCAGTTTCGGGCGGGAGGCCGATGAGCAGTTCTTC.

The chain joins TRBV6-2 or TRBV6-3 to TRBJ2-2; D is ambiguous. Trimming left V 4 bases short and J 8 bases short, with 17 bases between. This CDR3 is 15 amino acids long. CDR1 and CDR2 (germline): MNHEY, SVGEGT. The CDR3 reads CASSWAASNKGELFF. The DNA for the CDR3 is TGTGCCAGCAGTTGGGCAGCCTCGAACAAGGGGGAGCTGTTTTTT.